Listed below are T cell receptor beta chains from one sample, sequenced in a study of TIL therapy for anti-PD-1-resistant metastatic lung cancer. TCRdb's copy holds only in-frame clones and misses some; the assay was immunoSEQ multiplex PCR. This table has about 26,000 clones, about 63% appearing once. The sequencing here drew on tumor tissue, taken at baseline. These receptors were collected from a woman aged 30 to 85 with non-small cell lung cancer. Both conserved end residues are part of each CDR3. Fields, in order: D gene, V gene, J gene, clone size, CDR3 DNA, CDR3 protein. D genes are given only for firm matches. Only part of the rows carry a size: once, few, many, or a class if the clone is expanded.

TRBD1,TRBV2,TRBJ2-5,.,TGTGCCAGCAGACAGACAGGGTTGAGACAAGAGACCCAGTACTTC,CASRQTGLRQETQYF
.,TRBV7-8,TRBJ1-5,.,TGTGCCAGCAGCTTAGAGCAGGCGCGGCCCCAGCATTTT,CASSLEQARPQHF
TRBD1,TRBV28,TRBJ2-7,.,TGTGCCAGCAGTCTCCCTCCGGGACAGGGGGGCTACGAGCAGTACTTC,CASSLPPGQGGYEQYF
.,TRBV21-1,TRBJ2-7,.,TGTGCCAGCAGCAAAATTGGGACCCGGGAGAGGGTCCCCTTCTCCTACGAGCAGTACTTC,CASSKIGTRERVPFSYEQYF
TRBD2,TRBV19,TRBJ2-1,.,TGTGCCAGTAGTATAGAGGATAGCGGGATGGGGGAGCAGTTCTTC,CASSIEDSGMGEQFF
.,TRBV9,TRBJ2-2,once,TGTGCCAGCAGCGTAGTCGCCGGGGAGCTGTTTTTT,CASSVVAGELFF
.,TRBV29-1,TRBJ2-1,.,TGCAGCGCCGCGGGGACCTATAATGAGCAGTTCTTC,CSAAGTYNEQFF
TRBD2,TRBV10-3,TRBJ2-7,.,TGTGCCATCCGCAGTGAGAGGGGCGGGAGGGGCTACGAGCAGTACTTC,CAIRSERGGRGYEQYF
.,TRBV19,TRBJ1-5,.,TGTGCCAGTAGTCCGCAACAGGGCTCAGCTCAGCCCCAGCATTTT,CASSPQQGSAQPQHF
TRBD1,TRBV5-1,TRBJ2-1,.,TGCGCCAGCAGCTTACCATCCGGGACAGGTCGCGATGAGCAGTTCTTC,CASSLPSGTGRDEQFF
.,TRBV2,TRBJ2-7,few,TGTGCCAGCAGCGGACAGTCAGGCGAGCAGTACTTC,CASSGQSGEQYF
.,TRBV6-1,TRBJ1-1,.,TGTGCCAGCAGTGAAGACAACATGAACACTGAAGCTTTCTTT,CASSEDNMNTEAFF
.,TRBV4-2,TRBJ1-5,.,TGTGCCAGCAGCCAAGGACCATTTGGCAATCAGCCCCAGCATTTT,CASSQGPFGNQPQHF
.,TRBV4-1,TRBJ1-5,.,TGCGCCAGCAGCCAAGATCCAGGGTTGGGGCAGCCCCAGCATTTT,CASSQDPGLGQPQHF
.,TRBV5-5,TRBJ2-2,few,TGTGCCAGCAGCTTGGTCCTCGCGAACACCGGGGAGCTGTTTTTT,CASSLVLANTGELFF
TRBD2,TRBV2,TRBJ2-2,.,TGTGCCAGCACCGGACTAGCGGGAGGGCCCTCGGGCACCGGGGAGCTGTTTTTT,CASTGLAGGPSGTGELFF
TRBD2,TRBV11-3,TRBJ2-1,.,TGTGCCAGCAGCTTAGTGGCGGGGGACAATGAGCAGTTCTTC,CASSLVAGDNEQFF
TRBD1,TRBV7-2,TRBJ2-7,.,TGTGCCAGCAGCACGAGACGACAGGGACCCTCCTCCTACGAGCAGTACTTC,CASSTRRQGPSSYEQYF
.,TRBV2,TRBJ2-5,.,TGTGCCAGCACCCAAGCGGAGACCCAGTACTTC,CASTQAETQYF
TRBD1,TRBV5-1,TRBJ2-7,few,TGCGCCAGCAGCTTGACAGGGGAAGCCGAGCAGTACTTC,CASSLTGEAEQYF
TRBD2,TRBV10-1,TRBJ2-5,few,TGCGCCAGCAGTGAGGGAAGCGGGGCTCGGGAGACCCAGTACTTC,CASSEGSGARETQYF
.,TRBV29-1,TRBJ2-5,once,TGCAGCGCCCTTCCAAGGAGGGGAATCCCACAAGAGACCCAGTACTTC,CSALPRRGIPQETQYF
TRBD2,TRBV2,TRBJ2-1,few,TGTGCCAGCAGTCTCAGCGGGAGTGTCCATGAGCAGTTCTTC,CASSLSGSVHEQFF
TRBD1,TRBV18,TRBJ2-3,.,TGTGCCAGCTCACCGGACAGGGAGAGGGGCACAGATACGCAGTATTTT,CASSPDRERGTDTQYF
.,TRBV4-1,TRBJ2-1,.,TGCGCCAGCAGCCTCGGACGCCGCAATGAGCAGTTCTTC,CASSLGRRNEQFF
.,TRBV14,TRBJ2-2,.,TGTGCCAGCAGCCAAGTCCAGGTGTACGGGGAGCTGTTTTTT,CASSQVQVYGELFF
.,TRBV2,TRBJ2-5,.,TGTGCCAGCAGTGCCCCTGGGCGGAATGAAGAGACCCAGTACTTC,CASSAPGRNEETQYF